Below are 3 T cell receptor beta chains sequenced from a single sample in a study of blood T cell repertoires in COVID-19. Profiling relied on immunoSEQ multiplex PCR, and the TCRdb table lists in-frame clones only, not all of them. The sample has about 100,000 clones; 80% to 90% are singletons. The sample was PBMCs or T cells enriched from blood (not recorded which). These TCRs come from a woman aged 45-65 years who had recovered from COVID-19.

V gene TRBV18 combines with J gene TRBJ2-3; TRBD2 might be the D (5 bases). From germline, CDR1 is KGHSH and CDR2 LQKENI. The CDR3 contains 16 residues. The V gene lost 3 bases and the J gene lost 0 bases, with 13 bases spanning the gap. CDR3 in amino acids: CASSPISEASTDTQYF. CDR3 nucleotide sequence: TGTGCCAGCTCACCCATCTCGGAGGCGAGCACAGATACGCAGTATTTT.

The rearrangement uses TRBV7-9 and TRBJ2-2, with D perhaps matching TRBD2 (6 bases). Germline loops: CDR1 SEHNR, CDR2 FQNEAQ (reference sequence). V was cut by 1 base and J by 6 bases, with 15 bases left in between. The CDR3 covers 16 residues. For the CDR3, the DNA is TGTGCCAGCAGCTTAGAGGAGGGTAGCTGGGCCGGGGAGCTGTTTTTT. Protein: CASSLEEGSWAGELFF. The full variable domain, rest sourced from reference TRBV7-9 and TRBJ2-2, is DTGVSQNPRHKITKRGQNVTFRCDPISEHNRLYWYRQTLGQGPEFLTYFQNEAQLEKSRLLSDRFSAERPKGSFSTLEIQRTEQGDSAMYLCASSLEEGSWAGELFFGEGSRLTVL.

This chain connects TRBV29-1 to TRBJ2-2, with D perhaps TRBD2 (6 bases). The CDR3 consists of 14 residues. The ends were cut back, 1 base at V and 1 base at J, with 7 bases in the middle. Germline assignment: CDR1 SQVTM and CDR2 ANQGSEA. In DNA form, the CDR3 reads TGCAGCGTTGAAGGACTAGGGAACACCGGGGAGCTGTTTTTT. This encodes CSVEGLGNTGELFF.